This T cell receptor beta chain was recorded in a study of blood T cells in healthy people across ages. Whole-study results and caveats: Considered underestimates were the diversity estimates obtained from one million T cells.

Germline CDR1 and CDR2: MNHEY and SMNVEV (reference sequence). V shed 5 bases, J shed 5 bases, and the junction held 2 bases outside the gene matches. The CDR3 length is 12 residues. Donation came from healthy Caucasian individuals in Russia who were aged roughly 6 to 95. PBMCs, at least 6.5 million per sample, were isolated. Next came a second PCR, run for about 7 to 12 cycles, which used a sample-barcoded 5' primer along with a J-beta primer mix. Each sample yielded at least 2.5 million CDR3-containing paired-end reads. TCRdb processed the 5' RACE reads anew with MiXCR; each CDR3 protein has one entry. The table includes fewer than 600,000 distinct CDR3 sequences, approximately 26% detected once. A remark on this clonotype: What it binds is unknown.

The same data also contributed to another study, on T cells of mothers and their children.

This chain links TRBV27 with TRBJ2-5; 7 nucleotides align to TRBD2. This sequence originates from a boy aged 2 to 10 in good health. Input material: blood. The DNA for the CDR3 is TGTGCCAGCAGTACAGCGGGGGAGACCCAGTACTTC. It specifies CASSTAGETQYF.